This entry lists 16 T cell receptor beta chains sequenced from one sample in a study of blood T cell repertoires in COVID-19. Using immunoSEQ multiplex PCR, the repertoire was profiled, and TCRdb retains in-frame clones only, with some absent. The profile covers about 210,000 clones, with about 80% appearing a single time and under 10% taken by the ten largest. Sample: peripheral blood. Source of these receptors: an elderly woman with COVID-19, enrolled during active disease.

This chain joins TRBV19 and TRBJ2-7, with D maybe TRBD2 (5 bases). Trimming left V 6 bases short and J 0 bases short, with 12 bases between. The CDR3 loop spans 14 amino acids. Germline V CDR1 and CDR2: LNHDA, SQIVND (reference sequence). DNA for the CDR3: TGTGCCAGTAGCTCCGGGAAGGTCTCCTACGAGCAGTACTTC. Its translation: CASSSGKVSYEQYF.

The rearrangement links TRBV28 to TRBJ2-5; D not certain. V gave up 5 bases and J gave up 2 bases, with 9 bases separating them. Per germline, CDR1 MDHEN and CDR2 SYDVKM. The CDR3 is 13 residues long. The CDR3 loop is CASSIPPQETQYF. Here the CDR3 DNA reads TGTGCCAGCAGTATCCCCCCACAAGAGACCCAGTACTTC. Looking up the rest from reference TRBV28 and TRBJ2-5 gives the full variable domain: DVKVTQSSRYLVKRTGEKVFLECVQDMDHENMFWYRQDPGLGLRLIYFSYDVKMKEKGDIPEGYSVSREKKERFSLILESASTNQTSMYLCASSIPPQETQYFGPGTRLLVL.

Here the CDR3 reads CASNLGGNTIYF. DNA for the CDR3: TGTGCCAGCAACCTTGGCGGAAACACCATATATTTT. The chain links TRBV2 to TRBJ1-3; D remains unclear. Per germline, CDR1 SNHLY and CDR2 FYNNEI. Deletions cut 7 bases from V and 4 bases from J, with 8 bases between. The CDR3 spans 12 residues.

This clone was recorded once. This chain connects TRBV9 to TRBJ1-5; 7 bases are a match to TRBD1. Germline values: CDR1 SGDLS, CDR2 YYNGEE. With V trimmed by 6 bases and J by 7 bases, 10 bases remained unmatched. This CDR3 has 14 residues. DNA for the CDR3: TGTGCCAGCACCGAGGGGGCTCTAAGACAGCCCCAGCATTTT. Amino acid sequence: CASTEGALRQPQHF.

The J gene is TRBJ2-7, the V gene TRBV5-5; 8 bases line up with TRBD1. Germline trimming cut 0 bases from V and 7 bases from J; bases unmatched to any gene: 12. The CDR3 covers 16 residues. Germline lookup yields CDR1 SGHKS and CDR2 YYEKEE (reference sequence). Written as DNA, the CDR3 is TGTGCCAGCAGCTTGGGAGGGGCAGGGGGCCTTTTAGAGCAGTACTTC. It encodes CASSLGGAGGLLEQYF.

The chain uses TRBV12-3 or TRBV12-4 and TRBJ2-1; a weak D match, TRBD1 (6 bases). Deletions cut 3 bases from V and 7 bases from J, with 10 bases between. This CDR3 spans 13 amino acids. The CDR3 nucleotides are TGTGCCAGCAGTTTCCGGGACAAAAATGAGCAGTTCTTC. Translation gives CASSFRDKNEQFF.

CDR3: CASSYGQGSRASTDTQYF. DNA for the CDR3: TGCGCCAGCAGCTACGGACAGGGTTCCCGCGCTAGCACAGATACGCAGTATTTT. This chain connects TRBV5-1 to TRBJ2-3; 8 nucleotides align to TRBD1. The germline V gene encodes CDR1 SGHRS and CDR2 YFSETQ. This CDR3 region has 18 residues. The junction had 12 bases not matched to a gene; V was cut back by 3 bases and J by 0 bases.

The V gene is TRBV7-9, the J gene TRBJ1-5, with a tentative D call TRBD1 (5 bases). CDR3 length equals 15 residues. Between the trimmed V and J ends, which lost 3 bases and 4 bases, there was a span of 13 bases. Germline CDR1 is SEHNR and CDR2 is FQNEAQ (reference sequence). CDR3 sequence: CASSLGGTRNQPQHF. Here the CDR3 DNA reads TGTGCCAGCAGCTTGGGCGGGACTCGGAATCAGCCCCAGCATTTT. The variable domain in full, completed from reference TRBV7-9 and TRBJ1-5, reads DTGVSQNPRHKITKRGQNVTFRCDPISEHNRLYWYRQTLGQGPEFLTYFQNEAQLEKSRLLSDRFSAERPKGSFSTLEIQRTEQGDSAMYLCASSLGGTRNQPQHFGDGTRLSIL.

V usage is TRBV4-1 and J usage is TRBJ2-2; the D gene is possibly TRBD1 (5 bases). Germline V lookup: CDR1 MGHRA, CDR2 YSYEKL. The CDR3 sequence is 19 residues long. Deletions cut 0 bases from V and 2 bases from J, with 19 bases between. For the CDR3, the DNA is TGCGCCAGCAGCCAAGAGCGCTCGTTAAGGGGATTCAACACCGGGGAGCTGTTTTTT. Encoded protein: CASSQERSLRGFNTGELFF.

The CDR3 reads CASSQEGLQETQYF. The CDR3 DNA sequence: TGCGCCAGCAGCCAAGAGGGACTTCAAGAGACCCAGTACTTC. The rearrangement links TRBV4-1 to TRBJ2-5, with D possibly matching TRBD2 (6 bases). Trimming removed 0 bases at V and 2 bases at J, with 7 bases between. There are 14 residues in the CDR3. In germline, CDR1 is MGHRA, CDR2 YSYEKL.

The rearrangement joins TRBV7-2 to TRBJ1-2; 8 bases agree with TRBD1. Germline V gives CDR1 SGHTA, CDR2 FQGNSA. The trim removed 6 bases at V and 7 bases at J, leaving 7 bases unmatched. The CDR3 is 13 residues long. The CDR3 nucleotides read TGTGCCAGCAGTCCGGACAGGGTAGCTGGCTACACCTTC. This translates into CASSPDRVAGYTF.

The chain carries TRBV15 and TRBJ2-7, with 8 bases matching TRBD2. Looked up from germline, CDR1 is LNHNV and CDR2 is YYDKDF (reference sequence). V trimming: 0 bases; J trimming: 2 bases; junction bases outside the gene matches: 6. There are 16 residues in the CDR3. The CDR3 nucleotides read TGTGCCACCAGCAGAGAGGGCGGGAGGACCACCTACGAGCAGTACTTC. It codes for CATSREGGRTTYEQYF.

This sequence joins TRBV11-3 and TRBJ2-1, with a possible D match to TRBD2 (6 bases). The germline V and J ends were trimmed by 2 bases and 6 bases, with 8 bases remaining between them. CDR1 and CDR2 (germline): SGHNT, YENEEA. CDR3 length: 13 residues. The CDR3 spells CASSLRRGNEQFF. CDR3 in DNA: TGTGCCAGCAGCTTACGGCGGGGCAATGAGCAGTTCTTC.

CDR3 in DNA: TGTGCCAGCAGCTTAGGGGGGGTCGGCTACACCTTC. Protein: CASSLGGVGYTF. The chain joins TRBV7-9 to TRBJ1-2, with a weak D call TRBD1 (5 bases). Germline CDR1 is SEHNR and CDR2 is FQNEAQ (reference sequence). This CDR3 comprises 12 residues. Trimming cost V 1 base and J 8 bases, with 8 bases left between them.

This chain uses TRBV2 with TRBJ1-5; 7 bases map to TRBD1. J gave up 3 bases and V 6 bases, and 5 bases lay outside the gene matches. Germline values: CDR1 SNHLY, CDR2 FYNNEI. The CDR3 has 14 amino acids. CDR3 nucleotide sequence: TGTGCCAGCAGGGGGGACAGCACCAATCAGCCCCAGCATTTT. It specifies CASRGDSTNQPQHF.

The chain links TRBV11-2 to TRBJ2-1, with 11 bases aligning to TRBD2. This CDR3 region has 14 residues. Germline CDR1 is SGHAT and CDR2 is FQNNGV. Losses at the gene ends were 5 bases for V and 8 bases for J; bases not matched to a gene: 5. The DNA of the CDR3 is TGTGCCAGCAGCCGGAGGGGACTAGCGGATGAGCAGTTCTTC. Protein product: CASSRRGLADEQFF.